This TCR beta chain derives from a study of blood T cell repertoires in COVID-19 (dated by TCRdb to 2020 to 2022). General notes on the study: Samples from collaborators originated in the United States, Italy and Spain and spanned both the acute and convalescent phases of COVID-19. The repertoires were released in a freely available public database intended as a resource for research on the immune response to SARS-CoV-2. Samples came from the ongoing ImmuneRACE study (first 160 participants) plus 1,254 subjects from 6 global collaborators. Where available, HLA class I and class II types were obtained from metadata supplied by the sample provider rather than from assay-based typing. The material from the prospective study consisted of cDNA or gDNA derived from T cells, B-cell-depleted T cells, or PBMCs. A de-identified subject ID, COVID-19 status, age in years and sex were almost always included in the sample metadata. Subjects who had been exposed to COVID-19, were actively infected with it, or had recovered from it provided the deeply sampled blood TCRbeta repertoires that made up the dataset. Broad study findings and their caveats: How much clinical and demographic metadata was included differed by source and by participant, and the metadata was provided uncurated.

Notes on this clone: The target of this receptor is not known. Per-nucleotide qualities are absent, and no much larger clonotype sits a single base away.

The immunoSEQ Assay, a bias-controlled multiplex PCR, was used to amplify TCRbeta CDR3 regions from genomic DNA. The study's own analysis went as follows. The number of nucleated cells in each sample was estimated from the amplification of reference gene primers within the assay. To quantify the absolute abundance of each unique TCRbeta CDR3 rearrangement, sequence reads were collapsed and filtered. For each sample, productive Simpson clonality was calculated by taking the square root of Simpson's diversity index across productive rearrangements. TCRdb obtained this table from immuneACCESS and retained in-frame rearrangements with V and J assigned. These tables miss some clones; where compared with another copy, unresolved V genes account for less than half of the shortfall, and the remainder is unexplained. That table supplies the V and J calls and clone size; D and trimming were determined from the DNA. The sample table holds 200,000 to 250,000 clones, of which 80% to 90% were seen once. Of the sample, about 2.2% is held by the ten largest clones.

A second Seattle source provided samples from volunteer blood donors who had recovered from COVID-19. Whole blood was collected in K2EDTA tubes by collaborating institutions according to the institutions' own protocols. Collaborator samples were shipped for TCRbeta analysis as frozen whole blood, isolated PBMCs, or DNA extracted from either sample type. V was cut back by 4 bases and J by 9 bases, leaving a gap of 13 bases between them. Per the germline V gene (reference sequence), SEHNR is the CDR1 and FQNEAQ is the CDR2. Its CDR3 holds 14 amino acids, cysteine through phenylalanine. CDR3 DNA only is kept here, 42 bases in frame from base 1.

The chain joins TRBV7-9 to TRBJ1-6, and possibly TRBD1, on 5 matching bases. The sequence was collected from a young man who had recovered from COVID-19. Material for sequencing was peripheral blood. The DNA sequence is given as TGTGCCAGCAGCTCAGGGTTTTTGAGTTCACCCCTCCACTTT. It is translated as CASSSGFLSSPLHF.